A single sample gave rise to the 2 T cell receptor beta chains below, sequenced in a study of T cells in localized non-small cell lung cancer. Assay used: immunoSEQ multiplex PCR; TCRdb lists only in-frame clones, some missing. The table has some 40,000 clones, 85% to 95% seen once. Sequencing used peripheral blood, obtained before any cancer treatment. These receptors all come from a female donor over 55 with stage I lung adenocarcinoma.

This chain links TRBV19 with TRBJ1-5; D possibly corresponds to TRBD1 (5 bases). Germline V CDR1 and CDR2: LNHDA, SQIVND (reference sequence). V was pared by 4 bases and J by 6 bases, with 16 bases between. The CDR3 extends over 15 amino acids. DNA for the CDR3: TGTGCCAGTAGTAAGACAGAGAGGGGTACTCAGCCCCAGCATTTT. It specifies CASSKTERGTQPQHF.

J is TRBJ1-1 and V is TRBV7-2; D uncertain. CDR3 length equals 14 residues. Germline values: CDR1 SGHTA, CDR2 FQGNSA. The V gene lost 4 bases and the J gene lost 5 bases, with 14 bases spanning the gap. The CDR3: CASSSMDGRTEAFF. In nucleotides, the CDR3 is TGTGCCAGCAGCTCCATGGACGGGAGGACTGAAGCTTTCTTT.